This TCR beta chain was obtained from a study of blood T cells in healthy people across ages. Study-level results: It was not known whether donors were CMV positive (a possible confounder of expanded clonotype changes).

Regarding this clonotype: Its target is not known.

A sample-barcoded 5' primer and a J-beta primer mix were used in a second PCR of roughly 7 to 11 cycles. Each CDR3 protein gets one entry after TCRdb re-called the 5' RACE reads with MiXCR. The sample records about 830,000 distinct CDR3 sequences, roughly 64% being singletons. This CDR3 contains 13 residues. Deletions cut 9 bases from V and 5 bases from J, with 14 bases between. Sequenced: blood. This clonotype originated in a man aged 25 to 45 in good health. The J gene is TRBJ2-1, the V gene TRBV12-3 or TRBV12-4; TRBD1 is a possible D gene (6 bases). The CDR3 coding sequence is TGTGCCAGACCCAACGGACAGAACAATGAGCAGTTCTTC. This translates into CARPNGQNNEQFF.